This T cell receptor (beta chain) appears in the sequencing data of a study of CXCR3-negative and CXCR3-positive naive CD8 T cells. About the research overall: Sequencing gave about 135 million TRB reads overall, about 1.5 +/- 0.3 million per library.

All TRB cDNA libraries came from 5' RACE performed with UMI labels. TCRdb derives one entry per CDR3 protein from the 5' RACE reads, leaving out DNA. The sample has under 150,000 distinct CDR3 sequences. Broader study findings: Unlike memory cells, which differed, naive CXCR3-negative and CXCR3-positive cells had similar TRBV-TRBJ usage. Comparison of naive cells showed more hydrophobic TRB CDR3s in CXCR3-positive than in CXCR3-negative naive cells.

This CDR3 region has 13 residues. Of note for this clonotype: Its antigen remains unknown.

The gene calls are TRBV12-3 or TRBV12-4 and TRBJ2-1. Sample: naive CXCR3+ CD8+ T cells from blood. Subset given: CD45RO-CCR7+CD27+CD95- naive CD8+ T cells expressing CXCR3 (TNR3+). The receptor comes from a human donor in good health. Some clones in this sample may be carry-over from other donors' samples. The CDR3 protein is CASAESSYNEQFF.